These 25 T cell receptor beta chains share one sample of origin, sequenced in a study of blood T cell repertoires in COVID-19. Sequencing was performed with immunoSEQ multiplex PCR; in TCRdb, only in-frame clones are kept and a portion is missing. Of around 140,000 clones in the sample, around 87% are singletons; the top ten hold around 2.3%. The specimen was peripheral blood. Receptors originate from a man aged 50 to 59 with active COVID-19.

The J gene is TRBJ2-6, the V gene TRBV3-1 (or the pseudogene TRBV3-2); no reliable D call. There are 16 residues in the CDR3. Per germline, CDR1 LGHDT and CDR2 YNNKEL (reference sequence). V was shortened by 0 bases and J by 0 bases, with 6 bases between the two germline ends. CDR3 in amino acids: CASSQESVSGANVLTF. Written as DNA, the CDR3 is TGTGCCAGCAGCCAAGAATCGGTCTCTGGGGCCAACGTCCTGACTTTC.

This clone was observed a handful of times. J is TRBJ2-7 and V is TRBV27, with D perhaps matching TRBD1 (6 bases). Trimming took off 5 bases at V and 5 bases at J, with 16 bases between the two ends. Germline CDR1 reads MNHEY; CDR2 reads SMNVEV (reference sequence). The CDR3 is 14 amino acids. Here the CDR3 reads CASSPRQVWDEQYF. The CDR3 coding sequence is TGTGCCAGCAGTCCCCGACAGGTCTGGGACGAGCAGTACTTC.

Notes on this clone: Compared with germline, one end of the junction differs, possibly owing to a read error. The rearrangement links TRBV6-5 to TRBJ1-1; TRBD1 is a possible D gene (6 bases). From germline, CDR1 is MNHEY and CDR2 SVGAGI. CDR3 length: 15 amino acids. The CDR3 reads CASSHSSRGSTEAFF. The CDR3 DNA follows: TGTGCCAGCAGTCACTCCAGTAGGGGGTCAACTGAAGCTTTCTTT.

This rearrangement joins TRBV3-1 (or the pseudogene TRBV3-2) to TRBJ2-2; D is undetermined. V was clipped by 3 bases and J by 2 bases, with 4 bases between them. CDR3 size: 13 residues. Germline CDR1 reads LGHDT; CDR2 reads YNNKEL (reference sequence). In DNA, the CDR3 is TGTGCCAGCAGCCACACAAACACCGGGGAGCTGTTTTTT. It codes for CASSHTNTGELFF.

The rearrangement joins TRBV3-1 (or the pseudogene TRBV3-2) to TRBJ2-5; 12 nucleotides agree with TRBD2. Germline V gene data show CDR1 as LGHDT and CDR2 as YNNKEL (reference sequence). This CDR3 is built from 14 residues. The J segment lost 6 bases and the V segment lost 6 bases, leaving 5 bases of the junction unmatched. Here the CDR3 DNA reads TGTGCCAGCAGGGCTAGCGGGGGGGCAAAGACCCAGTACTTC. Its protein is CASRASGGAKTQYF.

The CDR3 region has the DNA TGTGCCAGCAGTGCCGGGTCCCTTCTGGCCAGCTATGGCTACACCTTC. It encodes CASSAGSLLASYGYTF. The V call is TRBV6-1, the J call TRBJ1-2; the D is unclear. Trimming removed 4 bases from V and 4 bases from J, with 19 bases in between. CDR1 and CDR2 (germline): MNHNS, SASEGT. The CDR3 is 16 amino acids.

The rearrangement uses TRBV6-6 and TRBJ2-3; the match to TRBD2 covers 12 bases. This CDR3 is 16 amino acids long. Germline values: CDR1 MNHNY, CDR2 SVGAGI (reference sequence). Trimming took 9 bases from V and 2 from J; bases not matched to a gene: 9. The CDR3 bases are TGTGCCAGTCGGAGCCGGACTAGCGGGAACACAGATACGCAGTATTTT. This sequence encodes CASRSRTSGNTDTQYF.

The V call is TRBV4-3, the J call TRBJ2-3, with 9 bases lining up with TRBD1. CDR3 size: 17 residues. The germline gives CDR1 LGHNA, CDR2 YSLEER. The V and J ends lost 3 bases and 3 bases, in that order; junction bases with no gene match: 10. CDR3 nucleotide sequence: TGCGCCAGCAGCCAGGCTACAGGGGGCGTGGAGACAGATACGCAGTATTTT. The encoded protein is CASSQATGGVETDTQYF.

Comments on this clone: At one boundary the junction diverges from the germline segment, which might be a read error. The V gene is TRBV14, the J gene TRBJ1-4, with 8 bases matching TRBD1. The CDR3 has 14 amino acids. Germline lookup yields CDR1 SGHDN and CDR2 FVKESK. The CDR3 sequence is CASGPGQDNENLFF. CDR3 in DNA: TGTGCCAGCGGACCGGGACAGGATAATGAAAACCTGTTTTTT.

As regards this clone: The germline gene is not matched at one end of the junction; a read error may be the cause. CDR3 residues: CASSRTGVDQPQHF. In DNA form, the CDR3 reads TGTGCCAGCAGTAGAACAGGGGTCGATCAGCCCCAGCATTTT. V is TRBV19 and J is TRBJ1-5; 7 bases line up with TRBD1. The germline V gene encodes CDR1 LNHDA and CDR2 SQIVND (reference sequence). This CDR3 comprises 14 residues.

The gene calls are TRBV5-4 and TRBJ2-1; tentative D call: TRBD1 (5 bases). The CDR3 contains 13 residues. Germline V lookup: CDR1 SGHNT, CDR2 YYREEE (reference sequence). V was trimmed by 4 bases and J by 10 bases, leaving 15 bases between them. Written as DNA, the CDR3 is TGTGCCAGCAGCCCCCCAGGGTTTTACGAGCAGTTCTTC. It codes for CASSPPGFYEQFF.

The rearrangement links TRBV5-6 to TRBJ1-2, with 7 bases that match TRBD1. Per the germline V gene, CDR1 is SGHDT and CDR2 is YYEEEE. J lost 6 bases, V lost 2 bases, and 7 bases had no gene match. The CDR3 is 14 amino acids. This CDR3 is CASSLSWQGDGYTF. DNA of the CDR3: TGTGCCAGCAGCTTATCTTGGCAGGGGGATGGCTACACCTTC.

The chain couples TRBV5-4 to TRBJ2-5; 9 nucleotides match TRBD2. The germline CDR1 and CDR2 sequences are SGHNT and YYREEE (reference sequence). V was pared by 9 bases and J by 1 base, with 7 bases of the junction left unmatched. CDR3 size: 14 residues. The CDR3 region has the DNA TGTGCCAACTCGCTAGCGGGGACCCAAGAGACCCAGTACTTC. Translated: CANSLAGTQETQYF.

V gene TRBV9 combines with J gene TRBJ1-4; 11 bases map to TRBD1. This CDR3 region has 15 residues. From germline, CDR1 is SGDLS and CDR2 YYNGEE. V lost 0 bases, J lost 7 bases, and 2 bases stayed unmatched. The CDR3 loop is CASSVGTGGIEKLFF. The CDR3 DNA follows: TGTGCCAGCAGCGTAGGGACAGGGGGCATTGAAAAACTGTTTTTT.

V and J are TRBV7-3 and TRBJ1-1; 8 bases fit TRBD1. The CDR3 is 14 amino acids. The germline CDR1 and CDR2 sequences are SGHTA and FQGTGA. V gave up 5 bases and J gave up 1 base; unmatched junction bases: 3. The CDR3, as DNA: TGTGCCAGCAGCGCGGGGACAGGGAACACTGAAGCTTTCTTT. Translation: CASSAGTGNTEAFF. Using reference TRBV7-3 and TRBJ1-1 for the parts outside the CDR3, the full variable domain is GAGVSQTPSNKVTEKGKYVELRCDPISGHTALYWYRQSLGQGPEFLIYFQGTGAADDSGLPNDRFFAVRPEGSVSTLKIQRTERGDSAVYLCASSAGTGNTEAFFGQGTRLTVV.

The chain employs TRBV6-5 and TRBJ2-5, with D maybe TRBD1 (6 bases). Trimming left V 5 bases short and J 5 bases short, with 9 bases between. The CDR3 has 12 residues. Germline V gene sequence: CDR1 MNHEY, CDR2 SVGAGI. The CDR3 loop reads CASSTGLETQYF. The CDR3 bases are TGTGCCAGCAGTACAGGGTTGGAGACCCAGTACTTC.

The chain carries TRBV19 and TRBJ2-2; D possibly corresponds to TRBD1 (6 bases). CDR3 length: 14 residues. The V end lost 8 bases, the J end lost 1 base, and 11 bases lay between the germline ends. The germline gives CDR1 LNHDA, CDR2 SQIVND (reference sequence). The CDR3 reads CASSSDRNTGELFF. The CDR3 nucleotides are TGTGCCAGTTCCTCGGACAGGAACACCGGGGAGCTGTTTTTT.

This clone has a handful of counts. The genes are TRBV6-5 and TRBJ1-3; no definite D call. V shed 6 bases and J shed 0 bases, with 12 bases lying between them. CDR3 size: 15 residues. Germline assignment: CDR1 MNHEY and CDR2 SVGAGI. The CDR3 DNA is TGTGCCAGCAGCCTATGGGCGTTCTCTGGAAACACCATATATTTT. Translated: CASSLWAFSGNTIYF.

This clone was counted a few times. This chain links TRBV2 with TRBJ2-7; no firm D call. The V gene lost 3 bases and the J gene lost 0 bases, with 12 bases spanning the gap. Germline lookup yields CDR1 SNHLY and CDR2 FYNNEI. CDR3 length: 15 amino acids. This chain's CDR3 is CASSDLVLSSYEQYF. In nucleotides, the CDR3 is TGTGCCAGCAGTGACCTAGTCCTGAGCTCCTACGAGCAGTACTTC. Variable domain in full (rest from reference TRBV2 and TRBJ2-7): EPEVTQTPSHQVTQMGQEVILRCVPISNHLYFYWYRQILGQKVEFLVSFYNNEISEKSEIFDDQFSVERPDGSNFTLKIRSTKLEDSAMYFCASSDLVLSSYEQYFGPGTRLTVT.

The chain has TRBV19 and TRBJ1-4; 8 nucleotides match TRBD1. The CDR3 consists of 14 residues. Trimming cost V 9 bases and J 7 bases; bases outside gene matches: 10. Germline CDR1 is LNHDA and CDR2 is SQIVND (reference sequence). As DNA, the CDR3 is TGTGCCAGCCACGAGTGGGGGACAGGTGAAAAACTGTTTTTT. Its protein product is CASHEWGTGEKLFF.

In nucleotides, the CDR3 is TGTGCCAGCAGTTACCCCCCCGCGGAAGCTTTCTTT. As protein: CASSYPPAEAFF. This chain joins TRBV6-5 and TRBJ1-1; D unclear. Germline values: CDR1 MNHEY, CDR2 SVGAGI. The V gene lost 2 bases and the J gene lost 8 bases, with 9 bases spanning the gap. The CDR3 has 12 residues.

The chain links TRBV7-3 to TRBJ2-1; 7 bases are a match to TRBD2. Germline V gives CDR1 SGHTA, CDR2 FQGTGA. The CDR3 totals 15 residues. The J segment lost 5 bases and the V segment lost 1 base, leaving 5 bases of the junction unmatched. Written as DNA, the CDR3 is TGTGCCAGCAGCTTAAGGGCGGGGGAGAACAATGAGCAGTTCTTC. Translating gives CASSLRAGENNEQFF.

This chain joins TRBV9 and TRBJ2-5; 8 nucleotides agree with TRBD2. The CDR3 runs to 15 residues. The germline V gene has CDR1 SGDLS and CDR2 YYNGEE. Trimming removed 4 bases from V and 5 bases from J; junction bases left unmatched: 10. This chain's CDR3 is CASSRGGLSGETQYF. CDR3 sequence (DNA): TGTGCCAGCAGCCGGGGGGGGCTGAGCGGGGAGACCCAGTACTTC.

The rearrangement uses TRBV18 and TRBJ1-1, with 10 bases matching TRBD1. The CDR3 length is 12 residues. V gave up 3 bases and J gave up 8 bases; unmatched junction bases: 0. The germline CDR1 and CDR2 sequences are KGHSH and LQKENI. Here the CDR3 DNA reads TGTGCCAGCTCACCGGACAGGGGGGAAGCTTTCTTT. Its translation: CASSPDRGEAFF.

This rearrangement joins TRBV15 to TRBJ2-1; TRBD1 agrees at 7 bases. The CDR3 contains 15 residues. J gave up 6 bases and V 0 bases, and 5 bases lay outside the gene matches. Germline-derived CDR1 and CDR2 are LNHNV and YYDKDF (reference sequence). DNA for the CDR3: TGTGCCACCAGCAGAGACCCGGGACAGCGCAATGAGCAGTTCTTC. Residues: CATSRDPGQRNEQFF.